The 12 T cell receptor beta chains below were found in one sample sequenced in a study of lymphopenia after photon versus proton radiotherapy. TCRdb keeps only in-frame clones here, not all; method: immunoSEQ multiplex PCR. Altogether about 70,000 clones are present, just under 95% being singletons, with the ten largest covering around 2.2%. This specimen consisted of peripheral blood, obtained from a patient treated with photon-based radiotherapy. Receptors were obtained from a woman aged 40 to 49 with cholangiocarcinoma.

V usage is TRBV4-3 and J usage is TRBJ1-2; the match to TRBD1 covers 7 bases. The CDR3 spans 14 residues. Germline-derived CDR1 and CDR2 are LGHNA and YSLEER. J lost 6 bases, V lost 1 base, and 5 bases had no gene match. The CDR3 sequence: CASSQVGQSHGYTF. The CDR3 DNA reads TGCGCCAGCAGCCAAGTGGGACAGTCCCATGGCTACACCTTC.

This chain joins TRBV7-9 and TRBJ2-7; D ambiguous. Germline assignment: CDR1 SEHNR and CDR2 FQNEAQ (reference sequence). The V end was cut by 1 base, the J end by 3 bases, with 10 bases between. The CDR3 runs 14 residues. The CDR3 DNA follows: TGTGCCAGCAGCTTAGAGACACACGGCTACGAGCAGTACTTC. Translation gives CASSLETHGYEQYF.

In this sample, this clone turned up a few times. The chain recombines TRBV5-6 with TRBJ1-6, with 8 positions matching TRBD1. V lost 5 bases, J lost 8 bases, and 6 bases stayed unmatched. The CDR3 sequence is 14 residues long. Germline loops: CDR1 SGHDT, CDR2 YYEEEE. CDR3 loop: CASRTTGVHSPLHF. In nucleotides, the CDR3 is TGTGCCAGCAGGACGACAGGGGTGCATTCACCCCTCCACTTT.

The chain joins TRBV9 to TRBJ1-6; tentatively, D is TRBD1 (5 bases). The V gene's germline CDR1 is SGDLS and CDR2 YYNGEE. Trimming took off 0 bases at V and 10 bases at J, with 5 bases between the two ends. CDR3 size: 12 residues. In nucleotides, the CDR3 is TGTGCCAGCAGCGTAGAGGGGTCACCCCTCCACTTT. Translated, it gives CASSVEGSPLHF.

This chain links TRBV11-1 with TRBJ1-1; D call uncertain. CDR1 and CDR2 (germline): SGHAT, FQDESV (reference sequence). The V end lost 3 bases, the J end lost 1 base, and 9 bases lay between the germline ends. The CDR3 covers 14 residues. The CDR3 sequence: CASSFQHQNTEAFF. Written as DNA, the CDR3 is TGTGCCAGCAGCTTTCAGCATCAGAACACTGAAGCTTTCTTT.

The J gene is TRBJ2-7, the V gene TRBV7-8; D possibly corresponds to TRBD1 (5 bases). Germline loops: CDR1 SGHVS, CDR2 FQNEAQ. Trimming cost V 1 base and J 2 bases, with 15 bases left between them. The CDR3 spans 16 residues. CDR3 nucleotide sequence: TGTGCCAGCAGCTTAGGAACAGGAAATCCCCCCTACGAGCAGTACTTC. It codes for CASSLGTGNPPYEQYF. The whole variable domain, filled in from reference TRBV7-8 and TRBJ2-7, reads GAGVSQSPRYKVAKRGQDVALRCDPISGHVSLFWYQQALGQGPEFLTYFQNEAQLDKSGLPSDRFFAERPEGSVSTLKIQRTQQEDSAVYLCASSLGTGNPPYEQYFGPGTRLTVT.

This clone was counted once. The gene calls are TRBV27 and TRBJ2-7; D possibly matches TRBD1 or TRBD2 (5 bases each). Germline V gene sequence: CDR1 MNHEY, CDR2 SMNVEV (reference sequence). The CDR3 runs to 15 residues. Trimming left V 4 bases short and J 7 bases short, with 20 bases between. Here the CDR3 DNA reads TGTGCCAGCAGTTCCTCCGGGACGACACCGGGGGAGCAGTACTTC. Translated, it gives CASSSSGTTPGEQYF.

V is TRBV4-2 and J is TRBJ1-1; D call uncertain. The CDR3 sequence is 14 residues long. Germline assignment: CDR1 LGHNA and CDR2 YNFKEQ. Trimming removed 1 base at V and 5 bases at J, with 11 bases between. The CDR3: CASSQGGRWTEAFF. In DNA form, the CDR3 reads TGTGCCAGCAGCCAAGGAGGAAGATGGACTGAAGCTTTCTTT.

This sequence joins TRBV18 and TRBJ2-1, with 10 bases aligning to TRBD2. CDR1 is KGHSH and CDR2 is LQKENI in the germline V gene. The CDR3 runs 14 residues. J lost 9 bases, V lost 4 bases, and 6 bases had no gene match. This chain's CDR3 is CASSQAGGRVEQFF. The CDR3 DNA is TGTGCCAGCTCACAAGCGGGAGGGAGGGTTGAGCAGTTCTTC.

The chain employs TRBV6-6 and TRBJ1-2, with 10 bases that match TRBD1. J gave up 8 bases and V 6 bases, and 9 bases lay outside the gene matches. Germline V CDR1 and CDR2: MNHNY, SVGAGI (reference sequence). This CDR3 is built from 14 residues. The CDR3 DNA reads TGTGCCAGCAGGGACTCCGGGACAGGGGAAGGCTACACCTTC. It translates to CASRDSGTGEGYTF.

The J gene is TRBJ2-7, the V gene TRBV19, with TRBD2 as a possible D gene (5 bases). Germline CDR1 and CDR2: LNHDA and SQIVND (reference sequence). Trimming shortened V by 1 base and J by 2 bases, and 18 bases separated the two germline ends. CDR3 length: 17 amino acids. The CDR3 coding sequence is TGTGCCAGTAGTATAGCCGGGTCGGGGATCGCTACCTACGAGCAGTACTTC. Its translation: CASSIAGSGIATYEQYF.

The J gene is TRBJ1-4, the V gene TRBV21-1; the D call of TRBD1 is as the table states it, not checked on the DNA. TRBV21-1 is flagged as a pseudogene. The CDR3 consists of 11 residues. The CDR3 nucleotides are TGTGCCAGCAGCAAAGGGCCAGAACTGTTTTTT. This codes for CASSKGPELFF.